This is a list of T cell receptor beta chains from one sample in a study of T cell responses to AZD1222 COVID-19 vaccine. Method: immunoSEQ multiplex PCR; TCRdb's copy keeps in-frame clones and lacks some. The repertoire holds 95,000 to 100,000 clones, roughly 83% seen once, with 14% in the top ten. The specimen was peripheral blood, collected 28 days after the second AZD1222 dose. These receptors originate from an adult who received the AZD1222 COVID-19 vaccine. Each CDR3 is given with its conserved first and last residue. Only part of the rows carry a size: once, few, many, or a class if the clone is expanded.

J gene	V gene	clone size	CDR3 protein
TRBJ2-1	TRBV27	few	CASSLWDGQNEQFF
TRBJ2-2	TRBV23-1	-	CASRLPSTVKPTGELFF
TRBJ1-1	TRBV5-6	-	CASSAFGRTEAFF
TRBJ1-2	TRBV19	once	CASSRGGSNEYGYTF
TRBJ1-2	TRBV6-5	-	CASSNRDRDYGYTF
TRBJ2-1	TRBV2	-	CASSEALSASEIHYNEQFF
TRBJ1-2	TRBV5-6	-	CASSALGLTLYGYTF
TRBJ1-2	TRBV12-3/TRBV12-4	-	CASRPGQSYGYTF
TRBJ1-6	TRBV6-5	-	CASRDRVSPLHF
TRBJ1-1	TRBV6-5	-	CASSYSLGRNTEAFF
TRBJ2-5	TRBV11-3	-	CASSETETQYF
TRBJ2-7	TRBV7-2	-	CASSLERQAPHEQYF
TRBJ1-1	TRBV6-2/TRBV6-3	-	CASRYRGSTEAFF
TRBJ1-1	TRBV7-3	-	CASSLKHRTEAFF
TRBJ1-1	TRBV6-1	once	CASSEQGMDTEAFF
TRBJ1-4	TRBV7-6	-	CASSSGRGRAATNEKLFF
TRBJ2-7	TRBV14	-	CASSQVQWHPGTF
TRBJ1-5	TRBV12-3/TRBV12-4	-	CASSRGSNQPQHF
TRBJ1-5	TRBV7-9	-	CASSGGQADQPQHF
TRBJ2-3	TRBV28	-	CASSRSTGITDTQYF
TRBJ2-3	TRBV12-3/TRBV12-4	once	CASGGGADTQYF
TRBJ1-4	TRBV3-1/TRBV3-2	-	CASSQKQTTNEKLFF
TRBJ1-1	TRBV19	-	CASRRIENTEAFF
TRBJ2-4	TRBV28	-	CASSSNRDSLAKNIQYF
TRBJ2-2	TRBV7-8	-	CASSLAGGSGELFF
TRBJ2-7	TRBV9	-	CASSVGQGAQYEQYF
TRBJ2-2	TRBV5-4	-	CASSAPGRGVGTGELFF
TRBJ2-7	TRBV7-9	-	CASSFAAYEQYF